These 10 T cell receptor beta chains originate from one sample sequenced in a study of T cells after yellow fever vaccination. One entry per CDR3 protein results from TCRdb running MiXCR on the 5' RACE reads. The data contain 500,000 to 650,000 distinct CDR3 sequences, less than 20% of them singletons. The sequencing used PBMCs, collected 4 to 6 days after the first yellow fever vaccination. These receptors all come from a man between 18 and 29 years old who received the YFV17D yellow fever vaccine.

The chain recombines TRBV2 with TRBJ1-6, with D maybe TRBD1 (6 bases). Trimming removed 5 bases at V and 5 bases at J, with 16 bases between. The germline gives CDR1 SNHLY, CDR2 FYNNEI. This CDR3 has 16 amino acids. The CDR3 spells CASSTGKGVHNSPLHF. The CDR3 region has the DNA TGTGCCAGCAGTACAGGGAAAGGCGTCCATAATTCACCCCTCCACTTT.

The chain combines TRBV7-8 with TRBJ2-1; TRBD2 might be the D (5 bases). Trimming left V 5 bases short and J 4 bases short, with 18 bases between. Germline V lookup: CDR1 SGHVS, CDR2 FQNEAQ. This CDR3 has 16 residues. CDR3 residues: CASSPSRRGSYNEQFF. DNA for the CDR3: TGTGCCAGCAGCCCCAGTCGGCGCGGGTCGTACAATGAGCAGTTCTTC.

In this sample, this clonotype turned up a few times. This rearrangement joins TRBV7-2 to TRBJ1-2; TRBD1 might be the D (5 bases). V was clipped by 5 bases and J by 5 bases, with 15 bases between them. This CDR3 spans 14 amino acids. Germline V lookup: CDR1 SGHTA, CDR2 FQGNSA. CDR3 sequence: CASSPWEGPYGYTF. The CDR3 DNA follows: TGTGCCAGCAGCCCCTGGGAGGGGCCTTATGGCTACACCTTC. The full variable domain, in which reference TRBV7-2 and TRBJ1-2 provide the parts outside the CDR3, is GAGVSQSPSNKVTEKGKDVELRCDPISGHTALYWYRQSLGQGLEFLIYFQGNSAPDKSGLPSDRFSAERTGGSVSTLTIQRTQQEDSAVYLCASSPWEGPYGYTFGSGTRLTVV.

The CDR3 sequence is CASSLFGQGTTGQYF. The CDR3 DNA reads TGCGCCAGCAGCTTGTTTGGACAGGGTACGACGGGGCAGTACTTC. The V call is TRBV5-1, the J call TRBJ2-7, with TRBD1 matching over 8 bases. This CDR3 is 15 amino acids long. The V segment lost 1 base and the J segment 9 bases; nucleotides outside the gene matches: 12. Per the germline V gene, CDR1 is SGHRS and CDR2 is YFSETQ. The whole variable domain, remainder taken from reference TRBV5-1 and TRBJ2-7, is KAGVTQTPRYLIKTRGQQVTLSCSPISGHRSVSWYQQTPGQGLQFLFEYFSETQRNKGNFPGRFSGRQFSNSRSEMNVSTLELGDSALYLCASSLFGQGTTGQYFGPGTRLTVT.

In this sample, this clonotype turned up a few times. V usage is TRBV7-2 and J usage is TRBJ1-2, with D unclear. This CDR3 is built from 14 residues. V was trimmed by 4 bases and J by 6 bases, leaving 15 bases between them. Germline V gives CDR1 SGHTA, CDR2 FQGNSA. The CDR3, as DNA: TGTGCCAGCAGCTCCTACATAGAGGTTGATGGCTACACCTTC. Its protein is CASSSYIEVDGYTF.

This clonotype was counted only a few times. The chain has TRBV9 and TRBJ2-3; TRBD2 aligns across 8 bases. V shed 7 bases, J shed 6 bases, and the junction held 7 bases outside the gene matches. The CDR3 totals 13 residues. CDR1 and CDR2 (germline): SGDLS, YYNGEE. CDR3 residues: CASAGGTTDTQYF. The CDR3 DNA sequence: TGTGCCAGCGCGGGGGGTACCACGGATACGCAGTATTTT.

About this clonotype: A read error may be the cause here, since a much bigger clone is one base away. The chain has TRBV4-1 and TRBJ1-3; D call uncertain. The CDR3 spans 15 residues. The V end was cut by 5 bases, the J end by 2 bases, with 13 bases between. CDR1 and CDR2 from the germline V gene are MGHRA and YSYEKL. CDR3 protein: CASSFRLLTGNTIYF. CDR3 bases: TGCGCCAGCAGCTTTCGGTTGCTAACTGGAAACACCATATATTTT.

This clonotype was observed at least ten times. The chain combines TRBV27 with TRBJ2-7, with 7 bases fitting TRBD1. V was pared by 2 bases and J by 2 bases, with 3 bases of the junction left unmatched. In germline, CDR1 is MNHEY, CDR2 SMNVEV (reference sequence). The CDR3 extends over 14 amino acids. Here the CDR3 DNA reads TGTGCCAGCAGTTTACGGCAGGGGGCCTACGAGCAGTACTTC. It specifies CASSLRQGAYEQYF.

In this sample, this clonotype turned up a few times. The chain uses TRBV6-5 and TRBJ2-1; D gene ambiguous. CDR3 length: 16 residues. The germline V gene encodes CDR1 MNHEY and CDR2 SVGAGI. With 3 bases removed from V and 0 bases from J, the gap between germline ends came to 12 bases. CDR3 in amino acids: CASSYLPEISYNEQFF. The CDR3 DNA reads TGTGCCAGCAGTTATCTCCCAGAGATCTCCTACAATGAGCAGTTCTTC.

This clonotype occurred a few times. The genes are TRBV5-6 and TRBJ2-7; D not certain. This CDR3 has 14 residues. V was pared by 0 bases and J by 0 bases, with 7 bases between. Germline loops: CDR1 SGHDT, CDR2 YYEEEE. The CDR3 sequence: CASSLGSYSYEQYF. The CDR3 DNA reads TGTGCCAGCAGCTTGGGTTCCTACTCCTACGAGCAGTACTTC. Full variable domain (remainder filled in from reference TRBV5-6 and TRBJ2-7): DAGVTQSPTHLIKTRGQQVTLRCSPKSGHDTVSWYQQALGQGPQFIFQYYEEEERQRGNFPDRFSGHQFPNYSSELNVNALLLGDSALYLCASSLGSYSYEQYFGPGTRLTVT.